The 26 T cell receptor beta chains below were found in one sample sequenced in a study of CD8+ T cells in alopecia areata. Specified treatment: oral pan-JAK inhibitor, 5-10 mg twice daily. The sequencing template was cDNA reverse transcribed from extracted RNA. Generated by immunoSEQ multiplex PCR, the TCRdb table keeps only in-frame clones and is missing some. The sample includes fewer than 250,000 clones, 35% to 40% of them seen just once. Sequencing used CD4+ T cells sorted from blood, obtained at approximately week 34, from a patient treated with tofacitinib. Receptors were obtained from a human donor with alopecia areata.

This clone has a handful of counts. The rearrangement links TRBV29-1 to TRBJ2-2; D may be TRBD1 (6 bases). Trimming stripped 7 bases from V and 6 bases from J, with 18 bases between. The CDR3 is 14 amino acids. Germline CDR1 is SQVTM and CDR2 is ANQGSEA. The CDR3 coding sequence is TGCAGCGCTGCGCTCCCGCAGGGGCCCGGGGAGCTGTTTTTT. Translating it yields CSAALPQGPGELFF.

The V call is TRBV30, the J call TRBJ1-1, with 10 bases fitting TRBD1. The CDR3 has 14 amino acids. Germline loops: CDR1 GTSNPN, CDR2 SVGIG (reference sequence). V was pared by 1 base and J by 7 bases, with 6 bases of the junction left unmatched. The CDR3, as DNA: TGTGCCTGGAGTGGACAGGGGGCTCCCCATGAAGCTTTCTTT. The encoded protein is CAWSGQGAPHEAFF. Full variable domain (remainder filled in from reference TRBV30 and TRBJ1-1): SQTIHQWPATLVQPVGSPLSLECTVEGTSNPNLYWYRQAAGRGLQLLFYSVGIGQISSEVPQNLSASRPQDRQFILSSKKLLLSDSGFYLCAWSGQGAPHEAFFGQGTRLTVV.

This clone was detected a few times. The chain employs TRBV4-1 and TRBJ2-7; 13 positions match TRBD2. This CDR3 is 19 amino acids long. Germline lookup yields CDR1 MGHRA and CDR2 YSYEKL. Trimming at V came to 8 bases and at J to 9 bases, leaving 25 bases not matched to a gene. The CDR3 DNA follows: TGCGCCAGCGCAAGTTACCATACCCCGTTGACTAGCGGGAGGTTTGGGCAGTACTTC. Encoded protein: CASASYHTPLTSGRFGQYF.

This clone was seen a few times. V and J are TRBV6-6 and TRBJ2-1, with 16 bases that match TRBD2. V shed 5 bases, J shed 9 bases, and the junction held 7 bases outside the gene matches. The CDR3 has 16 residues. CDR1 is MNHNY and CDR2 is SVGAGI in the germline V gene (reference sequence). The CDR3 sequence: CASSVGTSGRGSEQFF. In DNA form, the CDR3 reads TGTGCCAGCAGTGTTGGGACTAGCGGGAGGGGAAGTGAGCAGTTCTTC.

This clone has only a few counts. The CDR3 spells CSVPTQGGEKLFF. DNA for the CDR3: TGCAGCGTTCCTACACAGGGAGGCGAAAAACTGTTTTTT. The rearrangement uses TRBV29-1 and TRBJ1-4; maybe TRBD1 (6 bases). Germline V gives CDR1 SQVTM, CDR2 ANQGSEA. The length of the CDR3 is 13 residues. Trimming took 5 bases from V and 8 from J, leaving 15 bases between them.

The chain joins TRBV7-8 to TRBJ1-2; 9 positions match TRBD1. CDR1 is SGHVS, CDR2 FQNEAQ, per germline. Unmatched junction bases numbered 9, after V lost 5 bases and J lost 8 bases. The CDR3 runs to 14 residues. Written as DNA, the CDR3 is TGTGCCAGCAGCGCTACCGGGACAGGGAGGGGCTACACCTTC. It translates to CASSATGTGRGYTF.

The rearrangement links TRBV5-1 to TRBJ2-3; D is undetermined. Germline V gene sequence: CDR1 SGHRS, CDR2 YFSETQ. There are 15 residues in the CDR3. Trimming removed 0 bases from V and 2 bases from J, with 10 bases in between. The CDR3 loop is CASSLALRATDTQYF. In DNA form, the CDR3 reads TGCGCCAGCAGCTTGGCCCTCCGGGCCACAGATACGCAGTATTTT.

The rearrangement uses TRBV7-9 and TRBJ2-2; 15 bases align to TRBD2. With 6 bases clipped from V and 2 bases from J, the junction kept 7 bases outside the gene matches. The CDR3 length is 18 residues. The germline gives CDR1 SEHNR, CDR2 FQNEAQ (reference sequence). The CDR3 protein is CASRSGTSGRSNTGELFF. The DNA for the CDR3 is TGTGCCAGCAGATCCGGGACTAGCGGGAGGAGTAACACCGGGGAGCTGTTTTTT.

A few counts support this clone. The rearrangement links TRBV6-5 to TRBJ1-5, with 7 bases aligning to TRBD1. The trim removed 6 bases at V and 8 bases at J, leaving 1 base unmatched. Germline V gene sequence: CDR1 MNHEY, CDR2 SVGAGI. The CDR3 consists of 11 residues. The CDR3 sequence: CASRGTEPQHF. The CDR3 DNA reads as TGTGCCAGCAGGGGGACAGAGCCCCAGCATTTT.

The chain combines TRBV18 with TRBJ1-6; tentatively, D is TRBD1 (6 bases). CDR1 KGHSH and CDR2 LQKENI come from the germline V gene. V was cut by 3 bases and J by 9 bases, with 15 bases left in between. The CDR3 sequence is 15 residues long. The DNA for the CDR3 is TGTGCCAGCTCACCTGGTGGGGGCTCAACTTCACCCCTCCACTTT. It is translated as CASSPGGGSTSPLHF.

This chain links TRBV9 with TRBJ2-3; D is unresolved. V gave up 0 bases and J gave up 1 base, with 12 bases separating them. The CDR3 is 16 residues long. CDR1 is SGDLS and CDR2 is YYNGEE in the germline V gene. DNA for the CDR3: TGTGCCAGCAGCGTAGGTAGATCCTCCGGCACAGATACGCAGTATTTT. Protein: CASSVGRSSGTDTQYF. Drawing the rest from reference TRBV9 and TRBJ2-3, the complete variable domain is DSGVTQTPKHLITATGQRVTLRCSPRSGDLSVYWYQQSLDQGLQFLIQYYNGEERAKGNILERFSAQQFPDLHSELNLSSLELGDSALYFCASSVGRSSGTDTQYFGPGTRLTVL.

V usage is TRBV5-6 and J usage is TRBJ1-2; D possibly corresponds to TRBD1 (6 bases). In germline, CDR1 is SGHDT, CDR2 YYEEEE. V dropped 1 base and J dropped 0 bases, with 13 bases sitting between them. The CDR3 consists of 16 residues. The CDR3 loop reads CASSLLARGPNYGYTF. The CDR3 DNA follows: TGTGCCAGCAGCTTGCTAGCCAGGGGCCCTAACTATGGCTACACCTTC.

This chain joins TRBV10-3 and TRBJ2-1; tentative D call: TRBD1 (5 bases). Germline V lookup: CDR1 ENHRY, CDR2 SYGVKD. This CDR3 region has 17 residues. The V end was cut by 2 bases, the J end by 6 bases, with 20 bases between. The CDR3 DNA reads TGTGCCATCAGTGAGACTATCCTCGCCAGGGTTGGCAATGAGCAGTTCTTC. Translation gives CAISETILARVGNEQFF.

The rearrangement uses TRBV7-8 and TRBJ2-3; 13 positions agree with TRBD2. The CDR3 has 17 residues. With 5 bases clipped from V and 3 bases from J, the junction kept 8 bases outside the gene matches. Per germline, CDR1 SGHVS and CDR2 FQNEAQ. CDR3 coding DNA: TGTGCCAGCAGCCTCAGGACTAGCGGGGGTGCAACAGATACGCAGTATTTT. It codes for CASSLRTSGGATDTQYF.

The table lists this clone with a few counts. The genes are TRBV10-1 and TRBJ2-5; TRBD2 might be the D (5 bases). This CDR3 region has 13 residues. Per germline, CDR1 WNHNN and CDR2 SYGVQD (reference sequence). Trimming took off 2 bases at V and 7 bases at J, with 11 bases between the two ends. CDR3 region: CASSEPGWGTQYF. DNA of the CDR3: TGCGCCAGCAGTGAGCCGGGGTGGGGGACCCAGTACTTC.

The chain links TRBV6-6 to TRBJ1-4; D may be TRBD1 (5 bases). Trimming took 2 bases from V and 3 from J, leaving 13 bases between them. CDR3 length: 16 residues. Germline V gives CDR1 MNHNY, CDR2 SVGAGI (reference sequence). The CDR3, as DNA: TGTGCCAGCAGTTACGATTGGACAAACCCTAATGAAAAACTGTTTTTT. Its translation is CASSYDWTNPNEKLFF.

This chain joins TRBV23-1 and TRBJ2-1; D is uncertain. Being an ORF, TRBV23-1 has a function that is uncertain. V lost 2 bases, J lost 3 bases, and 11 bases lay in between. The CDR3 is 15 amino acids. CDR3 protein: CASSQGSSDYNEQFF. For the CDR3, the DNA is TGCGCCAGCAGTCAAGGGTCGTCGGACTACAATGAGCAGTTCTTC.

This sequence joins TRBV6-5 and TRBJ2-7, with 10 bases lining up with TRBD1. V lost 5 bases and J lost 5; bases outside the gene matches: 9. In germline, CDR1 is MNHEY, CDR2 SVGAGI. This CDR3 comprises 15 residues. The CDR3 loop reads CASSRRDRGVDEQYF. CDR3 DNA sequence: TGTGCCAGCAGTCGCCGGGACAGGGGAGTGGACGAGCAGTACTTC.

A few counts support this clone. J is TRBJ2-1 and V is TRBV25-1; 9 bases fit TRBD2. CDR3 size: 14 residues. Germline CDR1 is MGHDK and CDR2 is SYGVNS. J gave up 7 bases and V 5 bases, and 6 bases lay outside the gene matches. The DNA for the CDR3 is TGTGCCAGCAGTCGGGCGGGAGGGGCTAATGAGCAGTTCTTC. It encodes CASSRAGGANEQFF.

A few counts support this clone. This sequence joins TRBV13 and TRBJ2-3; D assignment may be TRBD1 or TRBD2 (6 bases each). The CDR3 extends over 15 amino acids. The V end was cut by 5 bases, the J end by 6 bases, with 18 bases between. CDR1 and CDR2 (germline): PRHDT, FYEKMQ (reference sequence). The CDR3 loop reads CASSRSGADADTQYF. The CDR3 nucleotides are TGTGCCAGCAGCAGGTCGGGGGCGGATGCTGATACGCAGTATTTT.

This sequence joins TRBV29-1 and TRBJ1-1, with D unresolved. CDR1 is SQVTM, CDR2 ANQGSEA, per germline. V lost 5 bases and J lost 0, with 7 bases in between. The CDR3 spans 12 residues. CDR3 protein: CSVSRLNTEAFF. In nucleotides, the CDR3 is TGCAGCGTTTCGAGGTTGAACACTGAAGCTTTCTTT.

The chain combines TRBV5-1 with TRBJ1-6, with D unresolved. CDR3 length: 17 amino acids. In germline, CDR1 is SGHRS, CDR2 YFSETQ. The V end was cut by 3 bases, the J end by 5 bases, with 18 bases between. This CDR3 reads CASSSRALHGNNSPLHF. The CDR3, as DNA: TGCGCCAGCAGCTCGCGGGCACTCCATGGAAATAATTCACCCCTCCACTTT.

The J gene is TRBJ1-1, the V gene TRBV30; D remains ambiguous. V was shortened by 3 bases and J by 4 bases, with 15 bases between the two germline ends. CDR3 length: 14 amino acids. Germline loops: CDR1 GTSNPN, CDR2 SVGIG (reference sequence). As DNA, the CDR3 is TGTGCCTGGAGAAGTGGGATGGTGGGCACTGAAGCTTTCTTT. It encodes CAWRSGMVGTEAFF.

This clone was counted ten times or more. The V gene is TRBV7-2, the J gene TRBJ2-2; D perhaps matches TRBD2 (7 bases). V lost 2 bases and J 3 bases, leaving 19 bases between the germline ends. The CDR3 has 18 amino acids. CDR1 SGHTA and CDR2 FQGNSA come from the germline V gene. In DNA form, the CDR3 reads TGTGCCAGCAGCTTAATGCTGGGGGGGCCCGGGGACACCGGGGAGCTGTTTTTT. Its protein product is CASSLMLGGPGDTGELFF.

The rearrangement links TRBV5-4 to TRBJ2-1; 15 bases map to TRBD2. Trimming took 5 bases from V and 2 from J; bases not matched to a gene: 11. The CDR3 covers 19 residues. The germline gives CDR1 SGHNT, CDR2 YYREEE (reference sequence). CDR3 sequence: CASSQTGLAGGRTYNEQFF. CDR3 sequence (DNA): TGTGCCAGCAGTCAAACTGGACTAGCGGGGGGGCGCACCTACAATGAGCAGTTCTTC. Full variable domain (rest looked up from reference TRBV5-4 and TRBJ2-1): ETGVTQSPTHLIKTRGQQVTLRCSSQSGHNTVSWYQQALGQGPQFIFQYYREEENGRGNFPPRFSGLQFPNYSSELNVNALELDDSALYLCASSQTGLAGGRTYNEQFFGPGTRLTVL.

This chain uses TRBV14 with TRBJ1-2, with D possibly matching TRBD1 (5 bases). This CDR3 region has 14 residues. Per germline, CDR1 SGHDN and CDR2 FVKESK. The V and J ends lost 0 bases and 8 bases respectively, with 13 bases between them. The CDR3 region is CASSQEGRGRGYTF. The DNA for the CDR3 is TGTGCCAGCAGCCAAGAGGGGCGGGGTCGCGGCTACACCTTC.